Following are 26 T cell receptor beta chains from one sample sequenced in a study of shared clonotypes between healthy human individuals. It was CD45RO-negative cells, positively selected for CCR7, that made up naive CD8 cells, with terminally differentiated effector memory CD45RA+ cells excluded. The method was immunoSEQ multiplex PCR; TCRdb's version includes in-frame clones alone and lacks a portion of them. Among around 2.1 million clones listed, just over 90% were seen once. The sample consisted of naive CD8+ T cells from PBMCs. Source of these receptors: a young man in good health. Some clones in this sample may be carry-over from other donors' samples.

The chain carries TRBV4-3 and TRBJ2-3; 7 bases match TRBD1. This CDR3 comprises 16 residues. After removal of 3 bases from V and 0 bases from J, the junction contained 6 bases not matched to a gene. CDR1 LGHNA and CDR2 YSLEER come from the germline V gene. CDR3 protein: CASSQDRRTSTDTQYF. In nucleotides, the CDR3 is TGCGCCAGCAGCCAGGACAGGCGAACTAGCACAGATACGCAGTATTTT.

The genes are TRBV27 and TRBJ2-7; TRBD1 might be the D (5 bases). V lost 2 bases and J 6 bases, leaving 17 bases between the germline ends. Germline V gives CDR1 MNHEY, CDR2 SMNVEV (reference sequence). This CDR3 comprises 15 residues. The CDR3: CASSLDLGRVREQYF. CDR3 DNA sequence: TGTGCCAGCAGTTTAGATCTGGGCAGGGTCCGCGAGCAGTACTTC.

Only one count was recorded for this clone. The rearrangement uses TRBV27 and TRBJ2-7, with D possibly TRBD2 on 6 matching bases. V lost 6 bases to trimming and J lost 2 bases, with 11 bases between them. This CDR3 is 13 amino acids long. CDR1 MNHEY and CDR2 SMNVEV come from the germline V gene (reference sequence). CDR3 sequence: CASSSPGAYEQYF. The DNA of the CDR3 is TGTGCCAGCAGCTCTCCGGGGGCCTACGAGCAGTACTTC.

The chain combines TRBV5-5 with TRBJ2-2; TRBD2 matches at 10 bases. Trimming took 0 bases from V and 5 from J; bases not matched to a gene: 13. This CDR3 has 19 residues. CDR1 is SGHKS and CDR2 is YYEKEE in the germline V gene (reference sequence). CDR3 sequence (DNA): TGTGCCAGCAGCTTGGTACCCGGGCTAGCGGGAGTAAGAACCGGGGAGCTGTTTTTT. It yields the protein CASSLVPGLAGVRTGELFF.

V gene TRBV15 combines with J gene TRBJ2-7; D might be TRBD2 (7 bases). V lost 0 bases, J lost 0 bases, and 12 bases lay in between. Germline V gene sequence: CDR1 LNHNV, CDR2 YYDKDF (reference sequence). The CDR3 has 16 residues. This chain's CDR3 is CATSRDGGASSYEQYF. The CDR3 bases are TGTGCCACCAGCAGAGATGGGGGGGCAAGCTCCTACGAGCAGTACTTC.

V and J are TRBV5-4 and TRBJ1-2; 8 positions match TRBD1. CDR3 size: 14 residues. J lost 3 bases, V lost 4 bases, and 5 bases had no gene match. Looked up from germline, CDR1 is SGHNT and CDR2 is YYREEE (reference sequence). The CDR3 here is CASSPDRDYYGYTF. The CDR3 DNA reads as TGTGCCAGCAGCCCGGACAGGGACTACTATGGCTACACCTTC.

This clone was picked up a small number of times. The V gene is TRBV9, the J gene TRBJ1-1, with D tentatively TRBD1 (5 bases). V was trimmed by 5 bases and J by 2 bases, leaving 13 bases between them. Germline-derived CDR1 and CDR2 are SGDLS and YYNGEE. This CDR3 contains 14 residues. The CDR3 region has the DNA TGTGCCAGCAGGCCCTACCAGGGAAACACTGAAGCTTTCTTT. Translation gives CASRPYQGNTEAFF.

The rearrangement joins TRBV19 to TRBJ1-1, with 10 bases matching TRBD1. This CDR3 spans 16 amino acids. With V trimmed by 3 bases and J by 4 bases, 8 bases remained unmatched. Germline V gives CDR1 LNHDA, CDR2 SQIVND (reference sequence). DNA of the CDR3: TGTGCCAGTAGTATGGGGACAGGGGTGGGGATCACTGAAGCTTTCTTT. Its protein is CASSMGTGVGITEAFF.

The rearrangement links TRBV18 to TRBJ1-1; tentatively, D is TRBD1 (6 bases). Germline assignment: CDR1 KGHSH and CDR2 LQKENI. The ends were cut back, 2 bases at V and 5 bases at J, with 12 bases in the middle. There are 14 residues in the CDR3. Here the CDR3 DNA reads TGTGCCAGCTCACCATCCAAGGGGGAGACTGAAGCTTTCTTT. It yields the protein CASSPSKGETEAFF.

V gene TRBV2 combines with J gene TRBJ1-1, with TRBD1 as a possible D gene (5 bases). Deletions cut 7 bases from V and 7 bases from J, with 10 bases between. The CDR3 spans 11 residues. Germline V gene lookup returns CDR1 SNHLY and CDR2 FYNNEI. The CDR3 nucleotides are TGTGCCAGCACCTTGGGACTTGAAGCTTTCTTT. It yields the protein CASTLGLEAFF.

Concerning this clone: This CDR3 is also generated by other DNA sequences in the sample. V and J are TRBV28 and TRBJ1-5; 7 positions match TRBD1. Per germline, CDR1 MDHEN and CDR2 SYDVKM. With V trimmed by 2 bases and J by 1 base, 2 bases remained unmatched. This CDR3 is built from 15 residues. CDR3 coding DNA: TGTGCCAGCAGTTTACTACAGGGGAGCAATCAGCCCCAGCATTTT. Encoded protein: CASSLLQGSNQPQHF.

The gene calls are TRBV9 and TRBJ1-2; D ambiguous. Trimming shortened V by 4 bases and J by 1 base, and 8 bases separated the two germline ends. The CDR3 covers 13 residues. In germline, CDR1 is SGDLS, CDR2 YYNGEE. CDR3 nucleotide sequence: TGTGCCAGCAGCCCGGGCCTTAACTATGGCTACACCTTC. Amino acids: CASSPGLNYGYTF.

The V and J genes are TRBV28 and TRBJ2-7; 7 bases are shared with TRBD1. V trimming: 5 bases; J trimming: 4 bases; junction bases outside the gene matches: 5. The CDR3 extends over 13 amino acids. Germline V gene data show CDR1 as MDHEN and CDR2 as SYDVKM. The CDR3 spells CASSHRGQYEQYF. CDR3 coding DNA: TGTGCCAGCAGTCACAGGGGCCAGTACGAGCAGTACTTC.

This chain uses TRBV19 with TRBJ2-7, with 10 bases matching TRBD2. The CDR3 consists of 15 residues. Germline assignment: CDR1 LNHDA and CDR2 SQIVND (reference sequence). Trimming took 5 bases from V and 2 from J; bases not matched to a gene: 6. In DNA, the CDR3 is TGTGCCAGTAGTCTCGGACTAGCGGCCCCCTACGAGCAGTACTTC. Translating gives CASSLGLAAPYEQYF.

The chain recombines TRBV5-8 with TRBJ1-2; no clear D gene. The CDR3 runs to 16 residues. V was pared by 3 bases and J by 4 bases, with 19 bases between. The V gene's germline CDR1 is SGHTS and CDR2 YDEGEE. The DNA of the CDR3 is TGTGCCAGCAGCTCCGCCCTCTCCGCTGTGGGCTATGGCTACACCTTC. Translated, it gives CASSSALSAVGYGYTF.

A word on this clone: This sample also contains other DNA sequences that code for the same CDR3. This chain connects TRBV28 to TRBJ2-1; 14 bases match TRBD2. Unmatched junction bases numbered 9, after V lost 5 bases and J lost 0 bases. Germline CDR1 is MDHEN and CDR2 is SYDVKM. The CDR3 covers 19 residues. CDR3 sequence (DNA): TGTGCCAGCAGTCTAGGACTAGCGGGAGGCCTAAGCTCCTACAATGAGCAGTTCTTC. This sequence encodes CASSLGLAGGLSSYNEQFF.

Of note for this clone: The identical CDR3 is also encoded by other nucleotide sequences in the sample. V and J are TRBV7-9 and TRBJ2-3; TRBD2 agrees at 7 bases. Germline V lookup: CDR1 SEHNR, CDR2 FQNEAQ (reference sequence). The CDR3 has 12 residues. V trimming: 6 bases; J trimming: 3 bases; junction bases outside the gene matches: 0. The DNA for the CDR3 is TGTGCCAGCAGGGGGGGGACAGATACGCAGTATTTT. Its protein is CASRGGTDTQYF.

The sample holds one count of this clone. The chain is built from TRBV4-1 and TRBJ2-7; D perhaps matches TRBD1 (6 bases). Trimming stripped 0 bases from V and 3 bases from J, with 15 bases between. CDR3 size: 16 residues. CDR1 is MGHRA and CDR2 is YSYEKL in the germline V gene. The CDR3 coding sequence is TGCGCCAGCAGCCAAGATTTGGGTCCAGGGGTCTACGAGCAGTACTTC. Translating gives CASSQDLGPGVYEQYF.

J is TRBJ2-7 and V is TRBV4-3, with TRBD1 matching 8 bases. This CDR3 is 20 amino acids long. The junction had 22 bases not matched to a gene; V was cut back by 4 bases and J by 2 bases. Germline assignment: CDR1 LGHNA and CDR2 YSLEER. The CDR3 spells CASSPGIRRDRPPLPYEQYF. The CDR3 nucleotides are TGCGCCAGCAGCCCAGGCATACGTCGGGACAGGCCACCGTTGCCCTACGAGCAGTACTTC.

The DNA of the CDR3 is TGTGCCAGCAGGGTCGTCCGGGGGAACACCGGGGAGCTGTTTTTT. Its translation: CASRVVRGNTGELFF. The chain couples TRBV7-3 to TRBJ2-2; TRBD2 might be the D (5 bases). The CDR3 has 15 residues. Germline CDR1 and CDR2: SGHTA and FQGTGA. The V end was cut by 6 bases, the J end by 1 base, with 12 bases between.

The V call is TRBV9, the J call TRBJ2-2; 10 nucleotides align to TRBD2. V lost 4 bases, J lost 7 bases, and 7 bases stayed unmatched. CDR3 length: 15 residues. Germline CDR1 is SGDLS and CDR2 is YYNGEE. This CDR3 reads CASSYSGRRVGELFF. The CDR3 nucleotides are TGTGCCAGCAGCTATAGCGGGAGGCGGGTCGGGGAGCTGTTTTTT.

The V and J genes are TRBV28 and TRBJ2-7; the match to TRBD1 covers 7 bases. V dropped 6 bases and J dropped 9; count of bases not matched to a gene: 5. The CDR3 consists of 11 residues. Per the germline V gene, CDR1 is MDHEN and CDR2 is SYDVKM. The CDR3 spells CASRQTGRQYF. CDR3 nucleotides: TGTGCCAGCAGACAGACAGGGCGGCAGTACTTC.

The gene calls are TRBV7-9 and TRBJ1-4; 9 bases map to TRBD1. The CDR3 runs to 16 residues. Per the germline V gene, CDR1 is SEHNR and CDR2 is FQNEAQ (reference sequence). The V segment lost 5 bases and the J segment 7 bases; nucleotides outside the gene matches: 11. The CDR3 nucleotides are TGTGCCAGCAGCCCCCTTACCGGGACAGGGAGTGAAAAACTGTTTTTT. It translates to CASSPLTGTGSEKLFF.

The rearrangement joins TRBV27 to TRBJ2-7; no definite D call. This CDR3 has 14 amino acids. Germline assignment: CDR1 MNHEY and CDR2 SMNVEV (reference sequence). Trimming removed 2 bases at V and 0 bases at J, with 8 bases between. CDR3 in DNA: TGTGCCAGCAGTTTAAACCGAAACTCCTACGAGCAGTACTTC. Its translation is CASSLNRNSYEQYF.

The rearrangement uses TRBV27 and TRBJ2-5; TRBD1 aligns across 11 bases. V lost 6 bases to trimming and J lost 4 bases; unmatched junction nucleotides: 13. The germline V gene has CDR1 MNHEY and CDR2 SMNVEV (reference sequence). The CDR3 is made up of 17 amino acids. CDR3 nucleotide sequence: TGTGCCAGCAGCTCTACCGGGACAGGGGGTAGAGGAGAGACCCAGTACTTC. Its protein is CASSSTGTGGRGETQYF.

For the CDR3, the DNA is TGTGCCAGCAGTTTATCTAGGGGACAGATCTCCTACGAGCAGTACTTC. Translation: CASSLSRGQISYEQYF. The chain is built from TRBV27 and TRBJ2-7; 7 nucleotides line up with TRBD1. J was trimmed by 0 bases and V by 0 bases; bases with no gene match: 5. The CDR3 length is 16 residues. Germline loops: CDR1 MNHEY, CDR2 SMNVEV (reference sequence).